Detailed here is one T cell receptor (beta chain). This clonotype was detected only a few times. This clone's antigen is unknown. Base qualities are not at hand, and no much larger clone is one base apart. The sample comes from a study of T-cell memory formation after mild COVID-19 (dated by TCRdb to 2020 to 2023). Some background on the complete study: TCR sequence clusters from the two donors were found to be largely donor specific. In a couple of donors, T-cell clones that expanded and contracted after mild COVID-19 were tracked by sequencing TCRalpha and TCRbeta repertoires over time. Two young, previously healthy adult volunteers made up the cohort, one male and one female. Study-wide findings and limitations: Clones that contracted from day 15 to 85 showed balanced CD4/CD8 phenotypes, whereas a second wave of clones that expanded from day 15 to 37 leaned towards CD4+. Some responding clones were found in pre-infection memory, which suggests that pre-existing cross-reactive memory T cells took part in the SARS-CoV-2 response. SARS-CoV-2 specificity was not confirmed for the second-wave clones peaking on day 37. Contracting CD4+ clones appeared mostly in the CM and EM memory subsets, whereas CD8+ clones were enriched in EMRA. Only a couple of mild cases were covered by the study, and larger cohorts that include severe cases with pre-infection samples were considered necessary.

PBMCs were isolated by Ficoll-Paque density gradient centrifugation. Between the V and J ends, shortened by 1 base and 11 bases respectively, the junction contains 12 bases. Spanning cysteine to phenylalanine, the CDR3 consists of 14 amino acids. Of the read, only the CDR3 DNA is kept; its 42 bases are in frame from base 1. Looking up the germline V gene yields CDR1 LGHNA and CDR2 YSLEER. Sequencing took place on an Illumina NovaSeq 6000. Using 5'RACE with constant-segment primers, TCRalpha and TCRbeta cDNA libraries were constructed, with sample barcodes and unique molecular identifiers added in the process. Trizol reagent was used to extract RNA from every sample. Libraries were amplified in two PCR steps, with a second sample barcode and Illumina TruSeq adapters added in the second step. The libraries were sequenced on an Illumina NovaSeq using 2 x 150 bp paired-end reads. Under the source paper's analysis protocol: With migec v1.2.7, reads were demultiplexed and then collapsed into UMI-guided consensus sequences. Using mixcr v2.1.11, UMI consensuses were aligned to TRA and TRB V and J templates and then assembled into clonotypes. A clonotype was counted as expanded or contracted only if both edgeR and NoisET called the change significant, with noise models trained on biological replicates. For edgeR calls, a false discovery rate-adjusted p below 0.01 and a log2 fold-change threshold of 1 were applied. PCA with hierarchical clustering of max-normalized trajectories of the 1000 most abundant clonotypes was used as exploratory dynamics analysis. Separately sequenced CD4+ and CD8+ repertoires were used to assign a CD4 or CD8 phenotype to each responding clone. In TCRdb, the public reads were trimmed at Q25 with fastp and aligned with MiXCR, with productive beta chains retained. Each CDR3 protein appears once, grouped with its most common genes and DNA. These V and J calls are TCRdb output, not the study's own analysis. The sample has hundreds of thousands of distinct CDR3 sequences on record, roughly an eighth of them singletons. In total, the top ten clones hold 22% of the sample.

The sequence is built from TRBV4-3 and TRBJ1-6; perhaps TRBD1 is the D gene, with 5 bases matching. The receptor was derived from a man aged 18 to 30 who had mild COVID-19 (a few samples of this study predate the infection). The sample titles of this study are shuffled in the database, so cell type and time point are left out; the donor was told from shared clones. The source material was PBMCs or a T cell subset sorted from them (not recorded which). The CDR3 corresponds to CASSQGGRETPLHF. The nucleotide sequence reads as follows: TGCGCCAGCAGCCAAGGGGGCAGGGAGACACCCCTCCACTTT.